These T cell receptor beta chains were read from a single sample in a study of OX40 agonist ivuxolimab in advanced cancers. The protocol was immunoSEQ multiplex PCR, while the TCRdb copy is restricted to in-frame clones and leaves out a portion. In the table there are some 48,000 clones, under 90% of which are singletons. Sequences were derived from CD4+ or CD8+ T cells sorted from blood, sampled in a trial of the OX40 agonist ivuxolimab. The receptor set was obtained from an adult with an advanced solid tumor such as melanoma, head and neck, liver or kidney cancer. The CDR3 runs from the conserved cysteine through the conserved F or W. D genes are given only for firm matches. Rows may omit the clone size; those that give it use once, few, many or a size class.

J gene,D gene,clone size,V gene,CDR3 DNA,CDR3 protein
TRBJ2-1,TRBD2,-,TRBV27,TGTGCCAGCAGTTTATCGAGAGGGACTAGCGGAGACAATGAGCAGTTCTTC,CASSLSRGTSGDNEQFF
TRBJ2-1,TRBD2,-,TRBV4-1,TGCGCCAGCAGCCGAGAAGCGGGAGTCAAATACAATGAGCAGTTCTTC,CASSREAGVKYNEQFF
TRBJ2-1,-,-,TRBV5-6,TGTGCCAGCAGCTTGGTGGGGTATAGTGAGCAGTTCTTC,CASSLVGYSEQFF
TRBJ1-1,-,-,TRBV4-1,TGCGCCAGCAGCCACCCAGGGCGACAGAGTGAAGCTTTCTTT,CASSHPGRQSEAFF
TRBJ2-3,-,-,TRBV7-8,TGTGCCAGCAGCTATAGACAGGGCACAGATACGCAGTATTTT,CASSYRQGTDTQYF
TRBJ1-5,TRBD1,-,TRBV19,TGTGCCAGTAGTAAAATACAGGGGAGTCAGCCCCAGCATTTT,CASSKIQGSQPQHF
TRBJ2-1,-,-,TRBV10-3,TGTGCCTCCGGGGAGGCCAATGAGCAGTTCTTC,CASGEANEQFF
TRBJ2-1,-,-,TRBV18,TGTGCCAGCTCACCACTTCAGGGGAACAATGAGCAGTTCTTC,CASSPLQGNNEQFF
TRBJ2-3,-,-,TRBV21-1,TGTGCCAGCATGCTGACTAGCGGGAGCACAGATACGCAGTATTTT,CASMLTSGSTDTQYF
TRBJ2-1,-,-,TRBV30,TGTGCCTGGAGTGGTGTCACGGGATCATATTACAATGAGCAGTTCTTC,CAWSGVTGSYYNEQFF
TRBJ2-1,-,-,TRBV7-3,TGTGCCAGCAGCTTAAGGCAGGGCCGCGATGAGCAGTTCTTC,CASSLRQGRDEQFF
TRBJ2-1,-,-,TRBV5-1,TGCGCCAGCAGCTTGGATACAGGGCACGACTACAATGAGCAGTTCTTC,CASSLDTGHDYNEQFF
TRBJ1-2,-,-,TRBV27,TGTGCCAGCAGTTCGTTCGGAATAATAGCCTCTCAGACCAACTATGGCTACACCTTC,CASSSFGIIASQTNYGYTF
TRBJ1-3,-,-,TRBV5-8,TGTGCCAGCCCGGGGGGAAACACCATATATTTT,CASPGGNTIYF
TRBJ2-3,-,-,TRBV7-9,TGTGCCAGCAGAACCGCGTGGGGGGATGACACAGATACGCAGTATTTT,CASRTAWGDDTDTQYF
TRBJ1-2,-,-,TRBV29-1,TGCAGCGCCGAGGCGACTAACTATGGCTACACCTTC,CSAEATNYGYTF
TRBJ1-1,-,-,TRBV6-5,TGTGCCAGCAGTTACGGGGACGGGAACACTGAAGCTTTCTTT,CASSYGDGNTEAFF
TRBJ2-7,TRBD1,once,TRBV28,TGTGCCAGCAGTTTAAGGGACAGCTTCTCCTACGAGCAGTACTTC,CASSLRDSFSYEQYF
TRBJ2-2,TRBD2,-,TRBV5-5,TGTGCCAGCAGCCCGGGACTAGCGGGAGGGCCCACCGGGGAGCTGTTTTTT,CASSPGLAGGPTGELFF
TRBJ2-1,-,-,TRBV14,TGTGCCAGCAGCCAAGTATACAATGAGCAGTTCTTC,CASSQVYNEQFF
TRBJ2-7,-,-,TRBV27,TGTGCCAGCAGGGACGGATCCTACGAGCAGTACTTC,CASRDGSYEQYF
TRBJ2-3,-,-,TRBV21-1,TGTGCCAGCAGCGTTAGCTATATAACGGCTCCGTATACGCAGTATTTT,CASSVSYITAPYTQYF
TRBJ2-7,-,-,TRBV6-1,TGTGCCAGCAGTGAAGAGCCGCTTGGGGGAGAGTCCTACGAGCAGTACTTC,CASSEEPLGGESYEQYF
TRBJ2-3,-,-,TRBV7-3,TGTGCCAGCAGCTCCTCTTTTCTGACCGGGGACACAGATACGCAGTATTTT,CASSSSFLTGDTDTQYF
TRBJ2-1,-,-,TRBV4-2,TGTGCCAGCAGCGCTGGAGACCTGAGCTCCTACAATGAGCAGTTCTTC,CASSAGDLSSYNEQFF
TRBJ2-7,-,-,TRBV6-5,TGTGCCAGCAGTTACAACGCTGAGTACTACGAGCAGTACTTC,CASSYNAEYYEQYF
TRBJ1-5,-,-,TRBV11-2,TGTGCCAGCAGCTTAGAGGGGAGTAGCAATCAGCCCCAGCATTTT,CASSLEGSSNQPQHF
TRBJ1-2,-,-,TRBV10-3,TGTGCCATCAGTGAGTCATTTGCTTGGTATGGCTACACCTTC,CAISESFAWYGYTF
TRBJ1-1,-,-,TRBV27,TGTGCCAGCAGTCCCGGGACCGCCCGAGGCCCCAACACTGAAGCTTTCTTT,CASSPGTARGPNTEAFF
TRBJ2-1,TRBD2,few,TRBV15,TGTGCCACCAGCAGAGAGGCGGGAGGTGCCTACAATGAGCAGTTCTTC,CATSREAGGAYNEQFF
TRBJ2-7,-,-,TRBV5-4,TGTGCCAGCAGCCAAGAAGGCCCTTCCGAAAGCTCCTACGAGCAGTACTTC,CASSQEGPSESSYEQYF
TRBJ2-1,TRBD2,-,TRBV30,TGTGCCTGGAGCCCGGGACTAGCGGTATCGGTCTCCTACAATGAGCAGTTCTTC,CAWSPGLAVSVSYNEQFF
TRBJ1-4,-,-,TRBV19,TGTGCCAGTAGTATCAGAACGGATAAACTGTTTTTT,CASSIRTDKLFF
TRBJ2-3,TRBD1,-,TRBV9,TGTGCCAGCAGCGTGCGGACAGGGAGGTCGCGCACAGATACGCAGTATTTT,CASSVRTGRSRTDTQYF
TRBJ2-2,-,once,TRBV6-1,TGTGCCAGCATCAGCGGGCCCGGGGAGCTGTTTTTT,CASISGPGELFF
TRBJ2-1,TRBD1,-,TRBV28,TGTGCCAGCAGTTATCCGGGACAGGGATACAATGAGCAGTTCTTC,CASSYPGQGYNEQFF
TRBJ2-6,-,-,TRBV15,TGTGCCACCAGCAGAGAAGGCGTCTCTGGGGCCAACGTCCTGACTTTC,CATSREGVSGANVLTF
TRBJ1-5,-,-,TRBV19,TGTGCCAGTAGTATAGGTAGTCAGCCCCAGCATTTT,CASSIGSQPQHF
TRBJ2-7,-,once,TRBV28,TGTGCCAGCTCCGACAGGTCCTCCTACGAGCAGTACTTC,CASSDRSSYEQYF
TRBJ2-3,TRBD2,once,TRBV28,TGTGCCAGCGAGGGAGCGGGGGCCGCCACAGATACGCAGTATTTT,CASEGAGAATDTQYF
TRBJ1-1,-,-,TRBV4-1,TGCGCCAGCAGCCAAGATGGGGGGGGGAACACTGAAGCTTTCTTT,CASSQDGGGNTEAFF
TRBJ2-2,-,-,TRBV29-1,TGCAGCGCCCTATCGGACCTCGGGGAGCTGTTTTTT,CSALSDLGELFF
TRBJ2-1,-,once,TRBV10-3,TGTGCCATCAGTGAGTCGATTACGGGGGACGCCTACAATGAGCAGTTCTTC,CAISESITGDAYNEQFF
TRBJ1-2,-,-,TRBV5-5,TGTGCCAGCAGCTTCTCGGACAGTCCTAACTATGGCTACACCTTC,CASSFSDSPNYGYTF
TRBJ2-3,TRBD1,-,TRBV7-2,TGTGCCAGCAGCTCCTCCCCCGGACAGGGTGTAGATACGCAGTATTTT,CASSSSPGQGVDTQYF
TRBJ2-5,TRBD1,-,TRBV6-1,TGTGCCAGCAGTGAAGCCGCGACAGGGGGCCTCGGAGAGACCCAGTACTTC,CASSEAATGGLGETQYF
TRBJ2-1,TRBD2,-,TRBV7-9,TGTGCCAGCAGCTCACTAGCGGACAACAATGAGCAGTTCTTC,CASSSLADNNEQFF
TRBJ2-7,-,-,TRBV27,TGTGCCAGCAGTTTCGTAGGGGGCTACGAGCAGTACTTC,CASSFVGGYEQYF
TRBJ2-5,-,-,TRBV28,TGTGCCAGCAGTCCCCGGGGCGGCCCCGGGGCGGGAGAGACCCAGTACTTC,CASSPRGGPGAGETQYF
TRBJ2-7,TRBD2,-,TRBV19,TGTGCCAGTAGTATAGAAGGTAGCGGGTACTACGAGCAGTACTTC,CASSIEGSGYYEQYF
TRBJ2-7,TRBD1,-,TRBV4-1,TGCGCCAGCAGCCAGGGGCCTGACAGGGTAACCTACGAGCAGTACTTC,CASSQGPDRVTYEQYF
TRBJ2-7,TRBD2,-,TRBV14,TGTGCCAGCAGCCAAGATTCCAGCGGGGACTACGAGCAGTACTTC,CASSQDSSGDYEQYF
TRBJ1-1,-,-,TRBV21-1,TGTGCCAGCAGCACAAAAAAACTTAAACAGGGGGCTAAGGACACTGAAGCTTTCTTT,CASSTKKLKQGAKDTEAFF
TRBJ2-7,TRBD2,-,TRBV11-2,TGTGCCAGCAGCTACATCGGCGGACTAGCGGGGGGAATTGAGCAGTACTTC,CASSYIGGLAGGIEQYF